The 15 T cell receptor beta chains presented below share a single source sample, sequenced in a study of post-analysis software for immune sequencing data. Study results and caveats: Comparison of patients with controls showed five TRBV segments more frequent in patients, TRBV5-6, TRBV5-1 and TRBV20-1 among them.

Unique molecular identifiers were present in the TCR beta cDNA libraries. TCRdb re-called the PCR reads with MiXCR, one entry per CDR3 protein. This table holds hundreds of thousands of distinct CDR3 sequences, around 44% found once. Their antigen targets remain unknown. Sequencing input: blood. The receptors were sampled from a girl aged 10-17 years with multiple sclerosis.

The sample holds a few counts of this clonotype. This sequence joins TRBV6-1 and TRBJ2-1; 7 nucleotides match TRBD2. The length of the CDR3 is 17 residues. Germline CDR1 reads MNHNS; CDR2 reads SASEGT. Unmatched junction bases numbered 15, after V lost 7 bases and J lost 3 bases. The CDR3 is CASTPGASGIDYNEQFF. The CDR3 DNA sequence: TGTGCCAGCACCCCCGGGGCTAGCGGTATAGACTACAATGAGCAGTTCTTC.

The chain carries TRBV9 and TRBJ2-1; D unclear. CDR1 is SGDLS, CDR2 YYNGEE, per germline. V was cut by 4 bases and J by 7 bases, with 9 bases left in between. The length of the CDR3 is 12 residues. The CDR3 region has the DNA TGTGCCAGCAGCTCAGGACGGAATGAGCAGTTCTTC. This gives the protein CASSSGRNEQFF.

The V call is TRBV4-1, the J call TRBJ1-2, with TRBD1 as a possible D gene (6 bases). CDR1 is MGHRA and CDR2 is YSYEKL in the germline V gene. This CDR3 is built from 15 residues. The V gene lost 1 base and the J gene lost 4 bases, with 13 bases spanning the gap. CDR3 DNA: TGCGCCAGCAGCCAAGGACAGGATAGATTCTATGGCTACACCTTC. As protein: CASSQGQDRFYGYTF.

The chain employs TRBV5-1 and TRBJ2-1, with 8 bases that match TRBD1. V dropped 4 bases and J dropped 7; count of bases not matched to a gene: 13. There are 16 residues in the CDR3. The germline CDR1 and CDR2 sequences are SGHRS and YFSETQ. The CDR3 loop is CASSPTGTGLGNEQFF. CDR3 sequence (DNA): TGCGCCAGCAGCCCCACAGGGACAGGCCTAGGGAATGAGCAGTTCTTC.

The count of this clonotype is one. V gene TRBV4-1 combines with J gene TRBJ2-1; D might be TRBD2 (6 bases). Trimming took 4 bases from V and 6 from J, leaving 19 bases between them. The germline gives CDR1 MGHRA, CDR2 YSYEKL. The CDR3 totals 16 residues. The CDR3 spells CASSLPVEGVGNEQFF. In DNA form, the CDR3 reads TGCGCCAGCAGCCTACCCGTGGAGGGAGTCGGCAATGAGCAGTTCTTC.

The CDR3 protein is CASSLGPGQNGYTF. The CDR3 region has the DNA TGTGCCAGCAGTTTAGGGCCGGGGCAAAATGGCTACACCTTC. This rearrangement joins TRBV12-3 or TRBV12-4 to TRBJ1-2; D might be TRBD1 (5 bases). This CDR3 is built from 14 residues. V lost 1 base and J lost 6, with 12 bases in between.

The rearrangement links TRBV7-9 to TRBJ2-2; D uncertain. The V and J ends lost 2 bases and 9 bases respectively, with 1 base between them. Germline V lookup: CDR1 SEHNR, CDR2 FQNEAQ (reference sequence). This CDR3 is built from 10 residues. CDR3 amino acids: CASSLRELFF. CDR3 in DNA: TGTGCCAGCAGCTTAAGGGAGCTGTTTTTT. Full variable domain (remainder filled in from reference TRBV7-9 and TRBJ2-2): DTGVSQNPRHKITKRGQNVTFRCDPISEHNRLYWYRQTLGQGPEFLTYFQNEAQLEKSRLLSDRFSAERPKGSFSTLEIQRTEQGDSAMYLCASSLRELFFGEGSRLTVL.

This clonotype was found a few times. The rearrangement links TRBV5-1 to TRBJ1-6, with D possibly being TRBD1 (5 bases). The germline gives CDR1 SGHRS, CDR2 YFSETQ. The CDR3 loop spans 15 amino acids. With 5 bases removed from V and 7 bases from J, the gap between germline ends came to 16 bases. Written as DNA, the CDR3 is TGCGCCAGCAGTCTGGAGATGGGGGTAAATTCACCCCTCCACTTT. It specifies CASSLEMGVNSPLHF. Supplemented by reference TRBV5-1 and TRBJ1-6, the full variable domain reads KAGVTQTPRYLIKTRGQQVTLSCSPISGHRSVSWYQQTPGQGLQFLFEYFSETQRNKGNFPGRFSGRQFSNSRSEMNVSTLELGDSALYLCASSLEMGVNSPLHFGNGTRLTVT.

The chain recombines TRBV7-2 with TRBJ2-7, with 14 bases that match TRBD2. This CDR3 region has 15 residues. Germline V lookup: CDR1 SGHTA, CDR2 FQGNSA. Unmatched junction bases numbered 10, after V lost 8 bases and J lost 7 bases. The CDR3 nucleotides read TGTGCCAGCGAGCGACTAGCGGGGGGGCGAAGGGAGCAGTACTTC. It encodes CASERLAGGRREQYF. Full variable domain (remainder filled in from reference TRBV7-2 and TRBJ2-7): GAGVSQSPSNKVTEKGKDVELRCDPISGHTALYWYRQSLGQGLEFLIYFQGNSAPDKSGLPSDRFSAERTGGSVSTLTIQRTQQEDSAVYLCASERLAGGRREQYFGPGTRLTVT.

The V call is TRBV6-5, the J call TRBJ2-5, with a weak D call TRBD1 (6 bases). This CDR3 region has 13 residues. V lost 6 bases, J lost 2 bases, and 10 bases lay in between. CDR1 and CDR2 from the germline V gene are MNHEY and SVGAGI. In nucleotides, the CDR3 is TGTGCCAGCAGGTCTGACAGGCAAGAGACCCAGTACTTC. Amino acid sequence: CASRSDRQETQYF.

This clonotype was counted between two and nine times. The chain recombines TRBV6-5 with TRBJ2-1, with D possibly TRBD2 on 5 matching bases. The CDR3 contains 16 residues. Trimming stripped 1 base from V and 0 bases from J, with 10 bases between. CDR1 and CDR2 from the germline V gene are MNHEY and SVGAGI. CDR3: CASSYYGVSSYNEQFF. The CDR3, as DNA: TGTGCCAGCAGTTACTACGGGGTTAGCTCCTACAATGAGCAGTTCTTC.

The table lists this clonotype with many counts. The chain is built from TRBV10-3 and TRBJ2-7, with D perhaps TRBD2 (6 bases). The CDR3 spans 12 residues. V lost 2 bases to trimming and J lost 6 bases, with 8 bases between them. Per germline, CDR1 ENHRY and CDR2 SYGVKD. The CDR3 nucleotides read TGTGCCATCAGTGAGACTAGCTCCGAGCAGTACTTC. Translated: CAISETSSEQYF.

The J gene is TRBJ2-1, the V gene TRBV7-2; D may be TRBD2 (6 bases). Germline V gene sequence: CDR1 SGHTA, CDR2 FQGNSA. The CDR3 is 12 residues long. V was shortened by 8 bases and J by 9 bases, with 14 bases between the two germline ends. CDR3 in DNA: TGTGCCAGCGGGAGACTAGAAGGTGAGCAGTTCTTC. Protein product: CASGRLEGEQFF.

This clonotype was seen a few times. This chain joins TRBV20-1 and TRBJ2-7; 10 bases align to TRBD1. The CDR3 is made up of 16 amino acids. The junction had 5 bases not matched to a gene; V was cut back by 0 bases and J by 0 bases. Germline V gives CDR1 DFQATT, CDR2 SNEGSKA (reference sequence). The CDR3 reads CSARDLGQGISYEQYF. In DNA form, the CDR3 reads TGCAGTGCTAGAGACCTGGGACAGGGGATCTCCTACGAGCAGTACTTC.

This clonotype has just a few counts. The rearrangement joins TRBV13 to TRBJ2-5; TRBD2 aligns across 12 bases. The CDR3 consists of 16 residues. With 5 bases clipped from V and 4 bases from J, the junction kept 8 bases outside the gene matches. Germline V lookup: CDR1 PRHDT, CDR2 FYEKMQ (reference sequence). CDR3 nucleotides: TGTGCCAGCAGCCGCGCACCGACTAGCGGGGGAGAGACCCAGTACTTC. Protein: CASSRAPTSGGETQYF.